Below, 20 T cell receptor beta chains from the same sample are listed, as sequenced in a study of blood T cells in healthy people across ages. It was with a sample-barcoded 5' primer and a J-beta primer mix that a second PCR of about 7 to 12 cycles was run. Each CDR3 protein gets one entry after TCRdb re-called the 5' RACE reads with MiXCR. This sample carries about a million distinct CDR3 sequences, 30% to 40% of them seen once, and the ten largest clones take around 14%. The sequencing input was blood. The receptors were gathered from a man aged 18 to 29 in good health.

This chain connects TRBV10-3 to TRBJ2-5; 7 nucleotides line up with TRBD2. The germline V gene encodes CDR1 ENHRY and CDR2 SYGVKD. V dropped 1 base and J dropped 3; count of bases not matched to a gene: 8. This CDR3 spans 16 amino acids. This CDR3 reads CAISEFRTRGEETQYF. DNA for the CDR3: TGTGCCATCAGTGAGTTCCGGACTAGAGGGGAAGAGACCCAGTACTTC.

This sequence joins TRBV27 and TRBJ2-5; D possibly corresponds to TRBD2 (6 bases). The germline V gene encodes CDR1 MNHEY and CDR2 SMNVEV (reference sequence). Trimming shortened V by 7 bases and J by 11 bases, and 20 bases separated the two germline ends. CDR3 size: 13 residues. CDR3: CASMGGTYNEQYF. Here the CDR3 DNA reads TGTGCCAGCATGGGGGGTACGTACAATGAGCAGTACTTC.

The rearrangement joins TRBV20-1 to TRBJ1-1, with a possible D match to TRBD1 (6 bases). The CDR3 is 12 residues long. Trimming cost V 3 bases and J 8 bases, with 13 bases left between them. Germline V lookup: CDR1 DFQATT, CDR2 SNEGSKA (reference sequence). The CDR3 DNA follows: TGCAGTGCTAGGTTGTCAGGGGTCGAAGCTTTCTTT. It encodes CSARLSGVEAFF.

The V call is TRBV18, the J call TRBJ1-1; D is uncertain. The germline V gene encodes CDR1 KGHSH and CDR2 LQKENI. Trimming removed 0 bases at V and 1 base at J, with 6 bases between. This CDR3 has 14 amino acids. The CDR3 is CASSPPVWNTEAFF. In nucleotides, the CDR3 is TGTGCCAGCTCACCACCGGTGTGGAACACTGAAGCTTTCTTT.

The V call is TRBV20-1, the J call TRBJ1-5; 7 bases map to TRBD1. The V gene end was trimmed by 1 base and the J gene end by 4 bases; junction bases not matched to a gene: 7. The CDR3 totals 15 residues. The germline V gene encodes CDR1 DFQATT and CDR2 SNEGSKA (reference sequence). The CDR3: CSARVTGTANQPQHF. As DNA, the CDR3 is TGCAGTGCTAGAGTAACGGGGACAGCGAATCAGCCCCAGCATTTT.

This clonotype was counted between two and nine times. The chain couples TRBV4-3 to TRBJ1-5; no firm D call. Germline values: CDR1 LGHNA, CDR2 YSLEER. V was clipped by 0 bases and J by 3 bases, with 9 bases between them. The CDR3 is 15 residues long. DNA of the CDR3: TGCGCCAGCAGCCAAGATCTGCAGCCCAATCAGCCCCAGCATTTT. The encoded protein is CASSQDLQPNQPQHF.

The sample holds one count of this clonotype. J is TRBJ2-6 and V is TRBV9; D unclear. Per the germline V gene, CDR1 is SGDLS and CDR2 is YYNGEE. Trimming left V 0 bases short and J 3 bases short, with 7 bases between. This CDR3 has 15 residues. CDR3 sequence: CASSVGSVGANVLTF. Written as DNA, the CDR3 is TGTGCCAGCAGCGTAGGGTCGGTTGGGGCCAACGTCCTGACTTTC.

CDR3 region: CASSDLGGKGTEAFF. CDR3 DNA: TGTGCCAGCAGTGATCTGGGGGGTAAGGGAACTGAAGCTTTCTTT. V usage is TRBV12-3 or TRBV12-4 and J usage is TRBJ1-1; weak D call: TRBD1 (5 bases). CDR3 length equals 15 residues. Trimming cost V 5 bases and J 5 bases, with 18 bases left between them.

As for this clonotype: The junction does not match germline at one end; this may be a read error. CDR3 in amino acids: CASSYGRGWETRYF. The DNA for the CDR3 is TGTGCCAGCAGTTATGGCAGGGGATGGGAGACCCGGTACTTC. V gene TRBV6-2 or TRBV6-3 combines with J gene TRBJ2-5; TRBD1 might be the D (6 bases). The CDR3 is made up of 14 amino acids. The V gene's germline CDR1 is MNHEY and CDR2 SVGEGT.

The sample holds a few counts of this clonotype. In nucleotides, the CDR3 is TGTGCCAGTGGGAACAGGTTAAATCAGCCCCAGCATTTT. It specifies CASGNRLNQPQHF. The rearrangement joins TRBV9 to TRBJ1-5; perhaps TRBD1 as D (5 bases). The CDR3 loop spans 13 amino acids. Germline assignment: CDR1 SGDLS and CDR2 YYNGEE. Trimming removed 8 bases at V and 4 bases at J, with 13 bases between.

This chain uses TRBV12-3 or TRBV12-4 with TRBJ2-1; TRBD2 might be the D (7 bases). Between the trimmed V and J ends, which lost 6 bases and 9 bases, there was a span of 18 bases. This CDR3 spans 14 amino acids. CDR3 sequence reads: CASSRDGRGREQFF. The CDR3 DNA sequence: TGTGCCAGCAGCAGAGACGGGCGGGGGCGTGAGCAGTTCTTC.

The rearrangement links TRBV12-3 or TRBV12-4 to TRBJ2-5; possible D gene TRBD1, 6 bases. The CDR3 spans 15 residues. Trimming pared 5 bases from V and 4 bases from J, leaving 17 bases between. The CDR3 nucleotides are TGTGCCAGCAGTAAGCCAGGACAGATCCGAGAGACCCAGTACTTC. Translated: CASSKPGQIRETQYF.

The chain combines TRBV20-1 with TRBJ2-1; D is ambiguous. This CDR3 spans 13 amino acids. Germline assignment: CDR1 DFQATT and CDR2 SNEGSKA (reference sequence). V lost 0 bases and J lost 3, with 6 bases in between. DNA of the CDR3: TGCAGTGCTAGAGATCGGGTCTACAATGAGCAGTTCTTC. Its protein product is CSARDRVYNEQFF.

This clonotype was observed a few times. CDR3 sequence: CASSQDEVTEAFF. DNA of the CDR3: TGTGCCAGCAGCCAAGATGAGGTGACTGAAGCTTTCTTT. The chain is built from TRBV14 and TRBJ1-1, with unresolved D. V was cut by 0 bases and J by 5 bases, with 7 bases left in between. Germline CDR1 is SGHDN and CDR2 is FVKESK. This CDR3 is built from 13 residues. Full variable domain (remainder filled in from reference TRBV14 and TRBJ1-1): EAGVTQFPSHSVIEKGQTVTLRCDPISGHDNLYWYRRVMGKEIKFLLHFVKESKQDESGMPNNRFLAERTGGTYSTLKVQPAELEDSGVYFCASSQDEVTEAFFGQGTRLTVV.

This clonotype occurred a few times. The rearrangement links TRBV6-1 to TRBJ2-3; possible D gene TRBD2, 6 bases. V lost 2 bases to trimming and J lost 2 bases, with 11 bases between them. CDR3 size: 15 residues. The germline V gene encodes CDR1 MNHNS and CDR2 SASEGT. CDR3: CASSELRDATDTQYF. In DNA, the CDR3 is TGTGCCAGCAGTGAATTGCGGGACGCCACAGATACGCAGTATTTT.

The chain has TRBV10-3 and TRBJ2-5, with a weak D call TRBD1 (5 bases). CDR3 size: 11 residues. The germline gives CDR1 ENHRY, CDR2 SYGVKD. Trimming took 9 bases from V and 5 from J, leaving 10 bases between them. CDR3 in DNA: TGTGCCATTGGACCAGGGGAGACCCAGTACTTC. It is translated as CAIGPGETQYF.

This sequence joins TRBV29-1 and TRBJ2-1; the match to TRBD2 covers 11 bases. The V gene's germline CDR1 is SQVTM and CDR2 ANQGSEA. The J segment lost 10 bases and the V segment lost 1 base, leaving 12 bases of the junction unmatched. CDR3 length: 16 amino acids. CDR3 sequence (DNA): TGCAGCGTTGAAGCGACTAGCGGGACCCACCTGTCGGAGCAGTTCTTC. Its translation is CSVEATSGTHLSEQFF.

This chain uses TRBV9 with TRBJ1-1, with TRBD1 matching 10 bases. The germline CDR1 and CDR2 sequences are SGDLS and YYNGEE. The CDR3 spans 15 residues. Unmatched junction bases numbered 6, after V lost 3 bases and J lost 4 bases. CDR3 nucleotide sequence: TGTGCCAGCAGCGCTGACAGGGGGCGAGGCACTGAAGCTTTCTTT. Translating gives CASSADRGRGTEAFF. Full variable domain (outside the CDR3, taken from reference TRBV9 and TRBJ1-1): DSGVTQTPKHLITATGQRVTLRCSPRSGDLSVYWYQQSLDQGLQFLIQYYNGEERAKGNILERFSAQQFPDLHSELNLSSLELGDSALYFCASSADRGRGTEAFFGQGTRLTVV.

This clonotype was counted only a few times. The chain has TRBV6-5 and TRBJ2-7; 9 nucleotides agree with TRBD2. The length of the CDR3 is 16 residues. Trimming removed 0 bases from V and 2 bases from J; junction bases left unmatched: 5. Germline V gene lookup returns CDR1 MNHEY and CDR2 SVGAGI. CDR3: CASSYSSAGGTYEQYF. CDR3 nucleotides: TGTGCCAGCAGTTACTCTTCGGCGGGGGGGACCTACGAGCAGTACTTC.

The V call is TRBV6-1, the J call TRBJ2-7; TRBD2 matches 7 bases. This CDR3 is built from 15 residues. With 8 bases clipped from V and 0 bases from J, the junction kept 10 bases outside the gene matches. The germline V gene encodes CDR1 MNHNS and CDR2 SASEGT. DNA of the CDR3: TGTGCCAGCGGCTTTTGGCGGGAGAGCTCCTACGAGCAGTACTTC. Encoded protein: CASGFWRESSYEQYF.